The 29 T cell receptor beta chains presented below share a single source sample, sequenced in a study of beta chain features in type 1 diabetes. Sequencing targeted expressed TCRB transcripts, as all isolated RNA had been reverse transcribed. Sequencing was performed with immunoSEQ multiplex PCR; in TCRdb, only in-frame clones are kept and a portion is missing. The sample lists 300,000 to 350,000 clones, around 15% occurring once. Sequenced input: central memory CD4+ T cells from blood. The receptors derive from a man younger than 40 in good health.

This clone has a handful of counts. The CDR3 is CASSMGDYGYTF. As DNA, the CDR3 is TGTGCCAGTAGTATGGGTGACTATGGCTACACCTTC. The chain carries TRBV19 and TRBJ1-2; D unresolved. V lost 3 bases to trimming and J lost 3 bases, with 5 bases between them. Germline V CDR1 and CDR2: LNHDA, SQIVND (reference sequence). The CDR3 extends over 12 amino acids.

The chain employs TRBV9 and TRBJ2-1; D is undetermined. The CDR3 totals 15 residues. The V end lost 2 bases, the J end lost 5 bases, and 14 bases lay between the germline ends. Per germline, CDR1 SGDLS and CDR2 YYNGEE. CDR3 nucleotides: TGTGCCAGCAGCGTTACCGAGCCACCACACAATGAGCAGTTCTTC. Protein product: CASSVTEPPHNEQFF.

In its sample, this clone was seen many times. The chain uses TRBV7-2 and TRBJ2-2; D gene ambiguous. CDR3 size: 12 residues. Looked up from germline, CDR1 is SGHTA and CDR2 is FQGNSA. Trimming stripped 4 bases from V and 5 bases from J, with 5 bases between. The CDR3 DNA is TGTGCCAGCAGCTCCGGGACCGGGGAGCTGTTTTTT. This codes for CASSSGTGELFF. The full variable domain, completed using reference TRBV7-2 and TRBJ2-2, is GAGVSQSPSNKVTEKGKDVELRCDPISGHTALYWYRQSLGQGLEFLIYFQGNSAPDKSGLPSDRFSAERTGGSVSTLTIQRTQQEDSAVYLCASSSGTGELFFGEGSRLTVL.

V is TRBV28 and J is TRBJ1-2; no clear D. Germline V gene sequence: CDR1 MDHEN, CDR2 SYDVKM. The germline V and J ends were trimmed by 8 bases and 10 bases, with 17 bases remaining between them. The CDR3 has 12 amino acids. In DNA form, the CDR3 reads TGTGCCAGCGGTTCGGTCGTAACGGACTACACCTTC. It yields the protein CASGSVVTDYTF.

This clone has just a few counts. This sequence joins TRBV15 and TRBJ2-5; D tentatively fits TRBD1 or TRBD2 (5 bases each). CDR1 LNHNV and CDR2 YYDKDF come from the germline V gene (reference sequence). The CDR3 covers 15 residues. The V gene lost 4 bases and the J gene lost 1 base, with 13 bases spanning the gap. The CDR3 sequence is CATSNTGRFQETQYF. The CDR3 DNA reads TGTGCCACCAGCAACACGGGACGCTTCCAAGAGACCCAGTACTTC.

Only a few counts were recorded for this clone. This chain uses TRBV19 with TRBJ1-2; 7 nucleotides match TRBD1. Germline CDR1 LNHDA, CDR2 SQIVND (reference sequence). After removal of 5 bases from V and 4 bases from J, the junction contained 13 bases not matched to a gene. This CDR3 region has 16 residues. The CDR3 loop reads CASSPLEQGRFYGYTF. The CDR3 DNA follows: TGTGCCAGTAGTCCGTTGGAACAGGGGCGGTTCTATGGCTACACCTTC.

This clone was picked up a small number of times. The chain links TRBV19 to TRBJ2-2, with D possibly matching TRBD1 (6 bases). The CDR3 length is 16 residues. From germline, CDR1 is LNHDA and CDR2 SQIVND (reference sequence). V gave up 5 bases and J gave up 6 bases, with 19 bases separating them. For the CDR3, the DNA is TGTGCCAGTAGTGCCCAACAGGGATCGAGGTCCGGGGAGCTGTTTTTT. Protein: CASSAQQGSRSGELFF.

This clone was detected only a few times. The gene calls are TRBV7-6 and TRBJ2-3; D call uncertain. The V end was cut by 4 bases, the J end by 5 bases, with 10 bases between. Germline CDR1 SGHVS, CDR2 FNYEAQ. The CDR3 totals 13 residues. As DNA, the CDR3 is TGTGCCAGCAGCTCATATACACGAGATACGCAGTATTTT. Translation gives CASSSYTRDTQYF.

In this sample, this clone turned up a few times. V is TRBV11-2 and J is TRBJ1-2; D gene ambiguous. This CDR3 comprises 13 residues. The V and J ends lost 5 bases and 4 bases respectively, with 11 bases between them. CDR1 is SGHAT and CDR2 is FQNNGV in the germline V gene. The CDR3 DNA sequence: TGTGCCAGCAGCGTTGACGGACTCTATGGCTACACCTTC. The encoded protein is CASSVDGLYGYTF.

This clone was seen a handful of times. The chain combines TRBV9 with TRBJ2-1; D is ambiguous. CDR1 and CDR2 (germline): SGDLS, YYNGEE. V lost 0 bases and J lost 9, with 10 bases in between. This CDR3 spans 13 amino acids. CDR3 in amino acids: CASSVGVEPEQFF. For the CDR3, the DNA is TGTGCCAGCAGCGTAGGGGTAGAGCCTGAGCAGTTCTTC.

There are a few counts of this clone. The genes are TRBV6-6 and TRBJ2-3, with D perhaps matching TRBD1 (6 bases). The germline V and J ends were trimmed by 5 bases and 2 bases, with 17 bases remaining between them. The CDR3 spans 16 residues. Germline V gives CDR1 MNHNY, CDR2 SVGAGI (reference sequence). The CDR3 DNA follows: TGTGCCAGCAGTGGGAAGGACAGCGTTGACACAGATACGCAGTATTTT. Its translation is CASSGKDSVDTDTQYF.

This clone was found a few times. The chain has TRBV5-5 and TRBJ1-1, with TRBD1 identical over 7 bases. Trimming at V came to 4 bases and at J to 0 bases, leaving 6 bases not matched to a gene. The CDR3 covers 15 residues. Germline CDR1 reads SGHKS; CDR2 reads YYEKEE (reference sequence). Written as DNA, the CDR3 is TGTGCCAGCAGCCACCAGACAGGGCTGAACACTGAAGCTTTCTTT. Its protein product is CASSHQTGLNTEAFF.

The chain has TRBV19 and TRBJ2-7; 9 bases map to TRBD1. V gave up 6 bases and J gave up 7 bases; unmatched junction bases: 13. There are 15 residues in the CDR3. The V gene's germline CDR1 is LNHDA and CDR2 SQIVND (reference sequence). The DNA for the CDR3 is TGTGCCAGTAGCCATTGGGGACAGGGCTTCGAAGAGCAGTACTTC. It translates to CASSHWGQGFEEQYF.

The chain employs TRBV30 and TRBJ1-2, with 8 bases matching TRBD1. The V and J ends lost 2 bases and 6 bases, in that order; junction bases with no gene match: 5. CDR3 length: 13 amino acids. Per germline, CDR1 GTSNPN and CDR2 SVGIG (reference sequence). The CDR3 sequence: CAWSTYRGDGYTF. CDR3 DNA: TGTGCCTGGAGTACCTACAGGGGGGATGGCTACACCTTC.

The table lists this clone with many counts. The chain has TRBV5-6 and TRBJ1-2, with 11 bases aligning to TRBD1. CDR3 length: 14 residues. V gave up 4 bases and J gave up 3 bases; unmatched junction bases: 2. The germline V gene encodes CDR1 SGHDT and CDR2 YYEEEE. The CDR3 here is CASSRTGGDYGYTF. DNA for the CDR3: TGTGCCAGCAGCCGGACAGGGGGCGACTATGGCTACACCTTC.

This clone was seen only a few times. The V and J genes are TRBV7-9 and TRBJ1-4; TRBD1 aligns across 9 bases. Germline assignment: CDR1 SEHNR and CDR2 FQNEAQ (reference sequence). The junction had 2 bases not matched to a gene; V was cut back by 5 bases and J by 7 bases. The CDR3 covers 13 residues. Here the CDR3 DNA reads TGTGCCAGCAGCATGACAGGGGGTGAAAAACTGTTTTTT. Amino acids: CASSMTGGEKLFF.

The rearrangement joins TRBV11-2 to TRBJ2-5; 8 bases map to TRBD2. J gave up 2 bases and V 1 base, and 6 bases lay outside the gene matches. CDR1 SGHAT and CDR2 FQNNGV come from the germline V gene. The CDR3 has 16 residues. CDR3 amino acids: CASSLGQRGPQETQYF. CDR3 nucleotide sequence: TGTGCCAGCAGCTTAGGCCAGCGGGGGCCGCAAGAGACCCAGTACTTC.

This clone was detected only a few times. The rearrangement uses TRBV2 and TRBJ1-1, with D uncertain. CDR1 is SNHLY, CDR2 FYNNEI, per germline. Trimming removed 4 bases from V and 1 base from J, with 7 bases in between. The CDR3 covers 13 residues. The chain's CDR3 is CASSVGPNTEAFF. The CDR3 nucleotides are TGTGCCAGCAGTGTTGGGCCGAACACTGAAGCTTTCTTT.

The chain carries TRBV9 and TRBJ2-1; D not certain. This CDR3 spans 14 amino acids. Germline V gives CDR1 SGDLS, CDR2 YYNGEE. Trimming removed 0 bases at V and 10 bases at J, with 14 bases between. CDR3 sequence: CASSVGPHRPEQFF. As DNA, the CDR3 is TGTGCCAGCAGCGTAGGACCACACCGGCCGGAGCAGTTCTTC.

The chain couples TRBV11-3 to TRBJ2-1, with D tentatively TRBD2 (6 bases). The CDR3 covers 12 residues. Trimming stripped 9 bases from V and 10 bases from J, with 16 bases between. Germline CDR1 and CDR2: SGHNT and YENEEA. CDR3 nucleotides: TGTGCCAGTCGAGCGGAGGCGGGGGAGCAGTTCTTC. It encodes CASRAEAGEQFF.

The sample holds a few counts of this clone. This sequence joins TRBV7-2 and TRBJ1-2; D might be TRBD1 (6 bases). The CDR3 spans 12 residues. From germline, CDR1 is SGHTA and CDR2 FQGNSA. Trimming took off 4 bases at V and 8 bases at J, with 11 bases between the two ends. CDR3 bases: TGTGCCAGCAGCTCAGGGGTTAGCGGCTACACCTTC. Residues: CASSSGVSGYTF.

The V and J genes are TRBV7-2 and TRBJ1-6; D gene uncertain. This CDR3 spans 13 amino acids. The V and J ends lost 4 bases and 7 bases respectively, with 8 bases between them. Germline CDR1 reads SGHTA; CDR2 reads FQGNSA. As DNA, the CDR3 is TGTGCCAGCAGCTCGCCCATGAATTCACCCCTCCACTTT. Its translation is CASSSPMNSPLHF.

CDR3 bases: TGTGCCAGCAGGGGAGCGGGGAGACGCACAGATACGCAGTATTTT. Amino acids: CASRGAGRRTDTQYF. The rearrangement joins TRBV6-5 to TRBJ2-3, with TRBD2 identical over 7 bases. V lost 6 bases and J lost 1; bases outside the gene matches: 7. The CDR3 consists of 15 residues. The V gene's germline CDR1 is MNHEY and CDR2 SVGAGI.

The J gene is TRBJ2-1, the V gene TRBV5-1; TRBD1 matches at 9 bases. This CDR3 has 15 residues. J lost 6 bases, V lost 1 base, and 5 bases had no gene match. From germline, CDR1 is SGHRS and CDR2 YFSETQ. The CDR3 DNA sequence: TGCGCCAGCAGCTTGTCCGGACAGGGGTTCAATGAGCAGTTCTTC. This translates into CASSLSGQGFNEQFF.

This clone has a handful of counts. The chain's CDR3 is CAVENGYEQYF. CDR3 DNA: TGTGCCGTTGAAAACGGCTACGAGCAGTACTTC. V gene TRBV6-5 combines with J gene TRBJ2-7; D gene uncertain. Germline lookup yields CDR1 MNHEY and CDR2 SVGAGI. Trimming stripped 11 bases from V and 3 bases from J, with 11 bases between. The CDR3 is 11 amino acids.

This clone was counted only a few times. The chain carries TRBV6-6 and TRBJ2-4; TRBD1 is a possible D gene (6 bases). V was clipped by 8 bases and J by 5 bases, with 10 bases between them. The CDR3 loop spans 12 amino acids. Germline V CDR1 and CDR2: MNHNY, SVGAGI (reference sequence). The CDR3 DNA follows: TGTGCCAGCGGACAGAGCCAAAACATTCAGTACTTC. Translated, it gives CASGQSQNIQYF.

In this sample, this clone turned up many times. The CDR3: CASSQGLAGVDEQYV. The CDR3 DNA sequence: TGCGCCAGCAGCCAAGGACTAGCGGGAGTTGACGAGCAGTACGTC. The chain is built from TRBV4-1 and TRBJ2-7; 12 nucleotides agree with TRBD2. This CDR3 has 15 amino acids. V trimming: 1 base; J trimming: 5 bases; junction bases outside the gene matches: 3. Germline V gene data show CDR1 as MGHRA and CDR2 as YSYEKL.

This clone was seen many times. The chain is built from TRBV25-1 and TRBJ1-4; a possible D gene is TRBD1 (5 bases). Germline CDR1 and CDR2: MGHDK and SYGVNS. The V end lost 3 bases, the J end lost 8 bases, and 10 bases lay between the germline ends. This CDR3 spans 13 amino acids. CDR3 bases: TGTGCCAGCAGTGACAGGGTTGGAGAAAAACTGTTTTTT. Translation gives CASSDRVGEKLFF.

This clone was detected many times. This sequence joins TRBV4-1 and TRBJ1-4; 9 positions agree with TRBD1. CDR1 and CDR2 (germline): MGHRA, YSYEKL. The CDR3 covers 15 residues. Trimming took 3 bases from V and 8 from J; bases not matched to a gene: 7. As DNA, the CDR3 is TGCGCCAGCAGCCAGCTCGGGACAGGGACGGAAAAACTGTTTTTT. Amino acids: CASSQLGTGTEKLFF.